Below, 20 T cell receptor beta chains from the same sample are listed, as sequenced in a study of T-cell memory formation after mild COVID-19. TCRdb reanalysed the 5' RACE reads using MiXCR and keeps one entry per CDR3 protein. The sample includes 400,000 to 500,000 distinct CDR3 sequences, 20% of them seen just once. What was sequenced was PBMCs or a T cell subset sorted from them (not recorded which). These receptor sequences come from an adult woman who had mild COVID-19 (a few samples of this study predate the infection). Cell type and time point are not known.

V gene TRBV5-1 combines with J gene TRBJ2-1, with D unclear. Germline loops: CDR1 SGHRS, CDR2 YFSETQ. V was clipped by 0 bases and J by 0 bases, with 7 bases between them. This CDR3 has 15 amino acids. The CDR3 bases are TGCGCCAGCAGCTTGGGACCCCGCTCCTACAATGAGCAGTTCTTC. Its translation is CASSLGPRSYNEQFF.

There are a few counts of this clonotype. This chain links TRBV7-2 with TRBJ1-4, with 7 bases aligning to TRBD1. The CDR3 contains 13 residues. V shed 5 bases, J shed 6 bases, and the junction held 3 bases outside the gene matches. Germline V lookup: CDR1 SGHTA, CDR2 FQGNSA. The CDR3 DNA sequence: TGTGCCAGCAGCCGACAGGGCCATGAAAAACTGTTTTTT. It is translated as CASSRQGHEKLFF.

The table lists this clonotype with a few counts. The chain carries TRBV12-3 or TRBV12-4 and TRBJ1-6, with TRBD1 matching over 9 bases. V trimming: 6 bases; J trimming: 5 bases; junction bases outside the gene matches: 11. The CDR3 totals 17 residues. This CDR3 is CASRLTGTGLNNSPLHF. For the CDR3, the DNA is TGTGCCAGCAGGCTAACCGGGACAGGGCTGAATAATTCACCCCTCCACTTT.

The rearrangement joins TRBV4-3 to TRBJ2-3, with D perhaps assigned TRBD1 or TRBD2 (6 bases each). The CDR3 is 17 amino acids. Trimming shortened V by 4 bases and J by 3 bases, and 20 bases separated the two germline ends. Germline V gene lookup returns CDR1 LGHNA and CDR2 YSLEER. As DNA, the CDR3 is TGCGCCAGCAGCCTCTCGGAGGGGGTGTTCTCGACAGATACGCAGTATTTT. The encoded protein is CASSLSEGVFSTDTQYF.

The gene calls are TRBV10-3 and TRBJ1-2; D is ambiguous. The CDR3 is made up of 12 amino acids. The ends were cut back, 3 bases at V and 8 bases at J, with 10 bases in the middle. CDR1 and CDR2 (germline): ENHRY, SYGVKD. Here the CDR3 reads CAISESREGYTF. CDR3 in DNA: TGTGCCATCAGTGAATCAAGGGAAGGCTACACCTTC.

The chain carries TRBV7-6 and TRBJ2-7, with TRBD2 matching 11 bases. V was pared by 3 bases and J by 2 bases, with 6 bases of the junction left unmatched. The CDR3 runs to 16 residues. CDR1 is SGHVS, CDR2 FNYEAQ, per germline. CDR3 protein: CASSFTGTSGTYEQYF. In DNA form, the CDR3 reads TGTGCCAGCAGCTTCACCGGGACTAGCGGTACCTACGAGCAGTACTTC.

V gene TRBV20-1 combines with J gene TRBJ2-7; tentative D call: TRBD2 (6 bases). Deletions cut 4 bases from V and 5 bases from J, with 9 bases between. In germline, CDR1 is DFQATT, CDR2 SNEGSKA (reference sequence). CDR3 length equals 11 residues. CDR3 protein: CSATAGHEQYF. CDR3 bases: TGCAGTGCTACCGCGGGGCACGAGCAGTACTTC.

Only a few counts were recorded for this clonotype. The CDR3 region is CSAPITNEKLFF. The CDR3 DNA sequence: TGCAGTGCTCCAATCACCAATGAAAAACTGTTTTTT. This chain connects TRBV20-1 to TRBJ1-4, with unresolved D. CDR1 and CDR2 (germline): DFQATT, SNEGSKA (reference sequence). The CDR3 consists of 12 residues. V lost 5 bases to trimming and J lost 5 bases, with 9 bases between them.

The chain uses TRBV3-1 and TRBJ2-7; TRBD2 is a possible D gene (5 bases). V was cut by 4 bases and J by 0 bases, with 13 bases left in between. The germline V gene has CDR1 LGHDT and CDR2 YNNKEL (reference sequence). CDR3 length equals 15 residues. This CDR3 is CASSLGLSSSYEQYF. The CDR3 DNA is TGTGCCAGCAGCCTAGGACTCTCAAGCTCCTACGAGCAGTACTTC.

The chain has TRBV12-3 or TRBV12-4 and TRBJ1-5; TRBD1 agrees at 7 bases. Trimming removed 0 bases from V and 3 bases from J; junction bases left unmatched: 5. The CDR3 runs 16 residues. The CDR3 is CASSLAQGGSNQPQHF. The CDR3 DNA reads as TGTGCCAGCAGTTTAGCGCAAGGGGGCTCCAATCAGCCCCAGCATTTT.

The chain employs TRBV3-1 and TRBJ1-3; D gene ambiguous. The CDR3 runs 14 residues. Germline CDR1 reads LGHDT; CDR2 reads YNNKEL (reference sequence). V dropped 10 bases and J dropped 0 bases, with 13 bases sitting between them. The CDR3 loop reads CATREFTSGNTIYF. CDR3 nucleotide sequence: TGTGCCACCCGGGAGTTCACCTCTGGAAACACCATATATTTT. Based on the CDR3 plus reference TRBV3-1 and TRBJ1-3, the full variable domain is DTAVSQTPKYLVTQMGNDKSIKCEQNLGHDTMYWYKQDSKKFLKIMFSYNNKELIINETVPNRFSPKSPDKAHLNLHINSLELGDSAVYFCATREFTSGNTIYFGEGSWLTVV.

The V gene is TRBV18, the J gene TRBJ2-7; D might be TRBD1 (5 bases). This CDR3 spans 15 amino acids. The ends were cut back, 1 base at V and 7 bases at J, with 17 bases in the middle. The germline V gene encodes CDR1 KGHSH and CDR2 LQKENI. This chain's CDR3 is CASSPRSGQTWEQYF. CDR3 nucleotide sequence: TGTGCCAGCTCACCACGATCTGGACAAACTTGGGAGCAGTACTTC.

This clonotype was detected only a few times. V is TRBV24-1 and J is TRBJ2-1; TRBD2 is a possible D gene (5 bases). Germline assignment: CDR1 KGHDR and CDR2 SFDVKD. Trimming pared 2 bases from V and 0 bases from J, leaving 19 bases between. The CDR3 is made up of 19 amino acids. CDR3: CATSDWTSRIASSYNEQFF. The CDR3 nucleotides read TGTGCCACCAGTGATTGGACTTCTAGGATTGCTAGCTCCTACAATGAGCAGTTCTTC.

The CDR3 DNA reads as TGTGCCAGCACCGGGACTCAGGCGTATGGCTACACCTTC. Its protein is CASTGTQAYGYTF. This chain connects TRBV6-1 to TRBJ1-2; D is possibly TRBD1 (5 bases). The CDR3 length is 13 residues. The V end was cut by 7 bases, the J end by 5 bases, with 14 bases between. Germline lookup yields CDR1 MNHNS and CDR2 SASEGT.

The chain has TRBV15 and TRBJ2-7, with a tentative D call TRBD1 (6 bases). V was pared by 5 bases and J by 5 bases, with 19 bases between. In germline, CDR1 is LNHNV, CDR2 YYDKDF (reference sequence). There are 15 residues in the CDR3. The DNA of the CDR3 is TGTGCCACCAGCCCCCGGACAGTGGTGGCAGACGAGCAGTACTTC. This encodes CATSPRTVVADEQYF. Looking up the rest from reference TRBV15 and TRBJ2-7 gives the full variable domain: DAMVIQNPRYQVTQFGKPVTLSCSQTLNHNVMYWYQQKSSQAPKLLFHYYDKDFNNEADTPDNFQSRRPNTSFCFLDIRSPGLGDTAMYLCATSPRTVVADEQYFGPGTRLTVT.

The chain carries TRBV12-3 or TRBV12-4 and TRBJ2-1, with 15 positions matching TRBD2. Unmatched junction bases numbered 7, after V lost 5 bases and J lost 5 bases. The CDR3 has 17 amino acids. The CDR3 loop reads CASSGLAGGLTDNEQFF. CDR3 DNA: TGTGCCAGCAGTGGACTAGCGGGGGGGCTTACGGACAATGAGCAGTTCTTC.

This clonotype was counted a few times. The chain links TRBV9 to TRBJ1-3; the D is unclear. The germline V gene has CDR1 SGDLS and CDR2 YYNGEE. V lost 3 bases to trimming and J lost 0 bases, with 10 bases between them. This CDR3 contains 15 residues. The CDR3 region has the DNA TGTGCCAGCAGCGCCGGCCGACGCTCTGGAAACACCATATATTTT. It specifies CASSAGRRSGNTIYF.

This clonotype was seen more than once but under ten times. The V gene is TRBV5-4, the J gene TRBJ2-3; D tentatively fits TRBD1 or TRBD2 (5 bases each). The CDR3 contains 14 residues. The V gene lost 7 bases and the J gene lost 6 bases, with 18 bases spanning the gap. From germline, CDR1 is SGHNT and CDR2 YYREEE (reference sequence). The DNA for the CDR3 is TGTGCCAGCGGCGCAGGAGCGAGGGGTGATACGCAGTATTTT. This codes for CASGAGARGDTQYF.

The V and J genes are TRBV5-4 and TRBJ2-5; D might be TRBD2 (5 bases). Trimming shortened V by 5 bases and J by 5 bases, and 16 bases separated the two germline ends. The CDR3 runs to 14 residues. Germline V lookup: CDR1 SGHNT, CDR2 YYREEE (reference sequence). CDR3 region: CASRAGSEGETQYF. In nucleotides, the CDR3 is TGTGCCAGCAGGGCCGGGTCAGAGGGCGAGACCCAGTACTTC.

V gene TRBV15 combines with J gene TRBJ2-7; D might be TRBD2 (5 bases). The CDR3 has 15 residues. Germline CDR1 is LNHNV and CDR2 is YYDKDF (reference sequence). Trimming shortened V by 3 bases and J by 8 bases, and 20 bases separated the two germline ends. The CDR3 here is CATSSRRRSPGKQYF. In DNA, the CDR3 is TGTGCCACCAGCAGCCGGAGGCGCTCGCCTGGAAAGCAGTACTTC.